This T cell receptor beta chain was obtained from a study of T cells in Graves' hyperthyroidism and ophthalmopathy (dated by TCRdb to about 2019). Study-wide context: Peripheral blood samples were taken at initial diagnosis, before any treatment was given. To identify TCR V-J signatures that set the groups apart, the researchers used a discovery cohort of more than 95 patients, made up of 40 to 45 with Graves' ophthalmopathy and approximately 57 with stable Graves' hyperthyroidism. An independent validation cohort of around 19 hyperthyroidism patients and some 15 patients who later progressed to ophthalmopathy tested prospective prediction of ophthalmopathy. The approximately 90 discovery patients were randomly split 7:3 into training and test sets. The study also compared thyroid tissue and blood T-cell repertoires from roughly six Graves' hyperthyroidism patients. After sampling, hyperthyroidism patients received methimazole starting at 30 mg daily, and ophthalmopathy patients received high-dose intravenous methylprednisolone. According to the paper, TCR Vbeta CDR3 sequencing was carried out on 135 peripheral blood samples, which came from over 40 ophthalmopathy, around 75 hyperthyroidism and about 17 progressor patients.

The TCR beta CDR3 regions were amplified from the RNA transcripts. The first round of RT-PCR for the TCR CDR3 was performed with the HTBI primer set and the Qiagen OneStep RT-PCR kit. A second multiplex PCR round built the libraries, followed by size selection and purification. Libraries were sequenced paired-end with 100 bp reads on an Illumina HiSeq2000. The paper's data handling went like this. SOAPnuke was used to process the raw data, with reads discarded if the reads contained adapters or uncalled bases, had a mean Phred below 15, or lacked an exact constant-primer or identifier match. COPE v1.2.5 was used to merge high-quality paired reads, and clonotypes were defined as unique nucleotide sequences. Clonotypes were aligned to IMGT TRBV, TRBD and TRBJ reference segments using MiTCR v1.1. Only V-J combinations with frequency above 0.0001, covering roughly 99% of repertoires, were analysed. The TCS score was defined as the ratio of F50 (clonal expansion) to E x V (chaos), calculated using BLOSUM62-based TCRdist between CDR3 peptides within each V-J. Welch's t-statistics and random forest reduced some 510 V-J features to around 14, which were used in a naive Bayes classifier (R e1071). The public reads were quality trimmed at Q25 with fastp and then assembled into clones with MiXCR by TCRdb, keeping productive beta chains. Under each unique CDR3 protein, matching rows form one entry showing the most common genes and DNA. The V and J calls and clone size are TCRdb's, not the authors'. The sample contains hundreds of thousands of distinct CDR3 sequences, approximately 15% of them found a single time. About 12% of the sample belongs to the ten largest clones.

General study outcomes and caveats: Most expanded thyroid clonotypes (frequency above 0.001) were also detected in blood, suggesting blood repertoires may reflect thyroid immune responses. In validation, the model predicted progression to ophthalmopathy a median of around 6.5 months before onset, with approximately 70% sensitivity and roughly 79% specificity. No statistical method was used to set the sample size in advance, and investigators knew the group allocation. A model built on a 13 V-J signature distinguished ophthalmopathy from stable hyperthyroidism, reaching about 88% sensitivity and approximately 83% specificity in cross-validation and 80%/75% in testing.

Note on this clonotype: The antigen this receptor binds is unknown. There are no base qualities to consult, and no much larger clone falls within one base.

Moderately to severely active disease, a Clinical Activity Score of at least 3, a NOSPECS grade of at least 4, and a duration under 3 months were present in ophthalmopathy patients. Exclusion was applied to patients with uncontrolled infections, other autoimmune diseases, pregnancy or lactation. Diagnoses were established on the basis of clinical symptoms, serum thyroxine and TRAb, thyroid ultrasound, and orbital computed tomography. PBMCs were isolated from about 10 ml of fresh peripheral blood by Ficoll-Paque density gradient centrifugation. Trizol reagent was used to extract total RNA, and RNA quality was then checked on an Agilent 2100 Bioanalyzer. Here V drops 5 bases and J drops 9 bases, and the junction holds 12 bases not matched to any gene. The CDR3 has 17 amino acids, counting the end cysteine and phenylalanine. Just CDR3 DNA is preserved here, 51 bases in frame from base 1. CDR1 and CDR2 are read off the germline V gene as MGHRA and YSYEKL.

Sequenced input: blood. This receptor was identified in a woman aged 45-65 years with Graves' ophthalmopathy. Recombination linked TRBV4-1 to TRBJ2-1; 14 junctional bases match TRBD2. In nucleotide form, the sequence is TGCGCCAGCAGCTCACCGACTAGCGGGAGGGCCCAGGGTGAGCAGTTCTTC. Translated, it reads CASSSPTSGRAQGEQFF.